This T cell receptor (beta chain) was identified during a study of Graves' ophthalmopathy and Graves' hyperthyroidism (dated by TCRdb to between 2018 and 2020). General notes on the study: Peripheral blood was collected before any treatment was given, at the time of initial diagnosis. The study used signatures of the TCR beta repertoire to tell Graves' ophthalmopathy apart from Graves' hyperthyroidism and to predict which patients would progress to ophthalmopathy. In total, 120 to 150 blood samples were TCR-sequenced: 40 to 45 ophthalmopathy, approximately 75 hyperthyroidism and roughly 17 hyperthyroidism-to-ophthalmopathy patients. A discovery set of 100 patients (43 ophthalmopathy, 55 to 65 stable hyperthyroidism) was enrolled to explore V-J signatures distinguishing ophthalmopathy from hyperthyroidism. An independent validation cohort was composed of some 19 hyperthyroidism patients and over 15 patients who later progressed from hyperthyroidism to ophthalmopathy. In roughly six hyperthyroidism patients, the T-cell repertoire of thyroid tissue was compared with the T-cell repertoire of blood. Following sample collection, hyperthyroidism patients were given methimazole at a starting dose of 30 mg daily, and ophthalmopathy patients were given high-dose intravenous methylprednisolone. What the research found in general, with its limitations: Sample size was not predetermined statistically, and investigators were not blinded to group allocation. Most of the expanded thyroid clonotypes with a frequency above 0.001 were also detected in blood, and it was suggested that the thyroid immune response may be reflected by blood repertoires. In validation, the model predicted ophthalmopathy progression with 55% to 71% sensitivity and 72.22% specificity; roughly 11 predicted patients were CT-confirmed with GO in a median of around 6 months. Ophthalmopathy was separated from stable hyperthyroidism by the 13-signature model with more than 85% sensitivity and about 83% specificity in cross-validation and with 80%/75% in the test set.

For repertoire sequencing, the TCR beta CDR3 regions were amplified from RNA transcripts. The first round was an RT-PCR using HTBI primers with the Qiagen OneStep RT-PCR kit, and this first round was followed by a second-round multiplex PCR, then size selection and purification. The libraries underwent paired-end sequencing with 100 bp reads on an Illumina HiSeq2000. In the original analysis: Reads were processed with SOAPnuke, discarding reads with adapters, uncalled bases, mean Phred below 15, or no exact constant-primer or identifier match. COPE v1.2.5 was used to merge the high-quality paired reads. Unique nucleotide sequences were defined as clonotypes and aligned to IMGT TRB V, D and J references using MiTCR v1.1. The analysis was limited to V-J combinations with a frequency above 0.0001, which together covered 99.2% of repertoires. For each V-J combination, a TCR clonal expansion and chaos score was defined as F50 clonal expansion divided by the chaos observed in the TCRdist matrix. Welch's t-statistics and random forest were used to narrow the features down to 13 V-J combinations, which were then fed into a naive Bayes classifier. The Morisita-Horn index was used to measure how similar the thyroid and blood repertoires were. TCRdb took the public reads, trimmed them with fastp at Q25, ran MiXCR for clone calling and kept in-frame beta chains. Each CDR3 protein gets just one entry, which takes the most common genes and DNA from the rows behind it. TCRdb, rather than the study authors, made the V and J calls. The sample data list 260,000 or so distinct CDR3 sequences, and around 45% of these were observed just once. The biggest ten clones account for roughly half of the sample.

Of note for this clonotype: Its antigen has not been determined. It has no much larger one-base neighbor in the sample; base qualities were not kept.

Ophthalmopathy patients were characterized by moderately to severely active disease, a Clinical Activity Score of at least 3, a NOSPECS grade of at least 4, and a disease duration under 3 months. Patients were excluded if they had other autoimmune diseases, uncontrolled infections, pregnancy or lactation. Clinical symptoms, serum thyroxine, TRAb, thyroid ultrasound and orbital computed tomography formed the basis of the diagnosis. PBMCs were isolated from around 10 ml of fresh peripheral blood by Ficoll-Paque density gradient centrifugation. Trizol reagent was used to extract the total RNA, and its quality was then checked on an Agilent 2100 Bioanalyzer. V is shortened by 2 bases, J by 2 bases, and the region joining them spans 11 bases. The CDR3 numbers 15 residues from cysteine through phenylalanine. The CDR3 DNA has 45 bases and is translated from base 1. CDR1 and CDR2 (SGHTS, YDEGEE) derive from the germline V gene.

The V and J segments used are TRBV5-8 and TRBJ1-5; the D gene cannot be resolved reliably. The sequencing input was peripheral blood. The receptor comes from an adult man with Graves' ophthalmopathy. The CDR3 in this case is CASSLDRGGNQPQHF. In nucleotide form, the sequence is TGTGCCAGCAGCTTAGATCGGGGAGGCAATCAGCCCCAGCATTTT.